This T cell receptor (beta chain) was profiled in a study of vaccination and CD4 T cells after COVID-19. Study-level information: Median time from COVID diagnosis to post-COVID sampling was about 100 days (35 to 161).

TCRdb passed the PCR reads through MiXCR, listing each CDR3 protein once. This sample has some 29,000 distinct CDR3 sequences, with 50% found just once. Specified time point: late sampling 161 to 241 days after vaccination in three convalescent patients. The source material was CD4+ T cells from blood, sampled about 7 months after SARS-CoV-2 vaccination. This TCR derives from a human donor who had recovered from COVID-19.

CDR3 protein: CASSLESGYEQYF. Written as DNA, the CDR3 is TGTGCCAGCAGCTTAGAATCGGGGTACGAGCAGTACTTC. J is TRBJ2-7 and V is TRBV7-9; tentatively, D is TRBD2 (5 bases). Per germline, CDR1 SEHNR and CDR2 FQNEAQ (reference sequence). CDR3 size: 13 residues. Deletions cut 1 base from V and 4 bases from J, with 8 bases between.